This TCR beta chain stems from a study of blood T cell repertoires in COVID-19 (dated by TCRdb to 2018 to 2020). Regarding the study in general: The collaborator samples originated in the United States, Italy and Spain and spanned the acute and convalescent phases of COVID-19. The material from the prospective study consisted of cDNA or gDNA derived from T cells, B-cell-depleted T cells, or PBMCs. The dataset comprised deeply sampled blood TCRbeta repertoires from subjects exposed to, actively infected with, or recovered from COVID-19. A freely available public database, intended as a resource for researchers studying the immune response to SARS-CoV-2, is where the repertoires were released. The samples were drawn from the first 160 participants of the ongoing ImmuneRACE study and from more than 1,000 subjects provided by 6 global collaborators. The sample metadata nearly always contained a de-identified subject ID, COVID-19 status, age in years and sex. Where HLA class I and class II types were available, the types were taken from metadata supplied by the sample provider, not from assay-based typing. What the authors observed across the whole study: The quantity of clinical and demographic metadata differed by source and by participant and was supplied without curation.

TCRbeta CDR3 regions were amplified from genomic DNA by means of the immunoSEQ Assay, a bias-controlled multiplex PCR. In the original analysis: Nucleated cell counts per sample were estimated from amplification of reference gene primers within the assay. Sequence reads were collapsed and filtered to measure the absolute abundance of every unique TCRbeta CDR3 rearrangement. For each sample, productive Simpson clonality was calculated by taking the square root of Simpson's diversity index across productive rearrangements. Not all clones reach the TCRdb copy of this immuneACCESS table, which keeps in-frame sequences only. Checked studies attribute under half of the gap to unresolved V genes and leave the rest unexplained. V and J calls and clone size are copied from that table; D and trimming were computed from the DNA. This sample comprises fewer than 350,000 clones, around nine tenths of them detected only once. Jointly, the top ten make up 5.2% of the sample.

Participants in the prospective study were aged roughly 18 to 89 years, lived in some 24 United States geographic areas, and enrolled through a virtual design. In the prospective study, participants were assigned to cohorts based on the clinical history participants reported in a screening survey and a study questionnaire. Recovered participants in ImmuneRACE Cohort 3 were defined by two consecutive negative NP/OP PCR tests, clearance by a healthcare professional, or resolution of symptoms. Mobile phlebotomists in the prospective study collected whole blood, serum and a nasopharyngeal or oropharyngeal swab from every participant. Over a roughly 2-month period, participants in the prospective study had the option of providing additional blood draws and questionnaires. Prospective study blood samples were shipped either frozen or at room temperature before DNA extraction. In this sample, this clone turned up a few times. Its antigen is still unknown. No base qualities exist here, and no much larger clone lies one base off it.

V and J lose 4 bases and 8 bases, and a span of 14 bases separates them. The CDR3 goes from the cysteine to the phenylalanine over 14 residues. CDR3 DNA only is kept here, 42 bases in frame from base 1. From the germline V gene (reference sequence), CDR1 is LNHDA and CDR2 is SQIVND. The TCR comes from a man aged 55 to 70 who had recovered from COVID-19. The sample was PBMCs or T cells enriched from blood (not recorded which). The chain is assembled from TRBV19 and TRBJ1-4, and possibly TRBD1, on 5 matching bases. DNA sequence: TGTGCCAGTAGTAGGACATCTGGGGGGGAAAAACTGTTTTTT. Its translation reads: CASSRTSGGEKLFF.